The next 16 T cell receptor beta chains were all read from a single sample in a study of blood T cell repertoires in COVID-19. Produced via immunoSEQ multiplex PCR; TCRdb's table is partial and in-frame only. The sample has about 78,000 clones; about 89% are singletons. The sample taken for sequencing was peripheral blood. Every receptor here comes from a man aged 45-65 years with active or convalescent COVID-19.

This chain connects TRBV5-4 to TRBJ2-7; 9 nucleotides line up with TRBD1. Trimming removed 4 bases from V and 0 bases from J; junction bases left unmatched: 8. CDR3 length: 16 amino acids. Per the germline V gene, CDR1 is SGHNT and CDR2 is YYREEE (reference sequence). This chain's CDR3 is CASSLGQGPSSYEQYF. The CDR3 DNA reads as TGTGCCAGCAGCCTTGGACAGGGGCCGAGCTCCTACGAGCAGTACTTC.

The rearrangement links TRBV6-7 to TRBJ2-7; 13 bases are a match to TRBD2. TRBV6-7 is given ORF status, its function remaining uncertain. CDR3 length: 16 amino acids. J gave up 5 bases and V 0 bases, and 4 bases lay outside the gene matches. The CDR3 here is CASSYSRLAGGNEQYF. In DNA, the CDR3 is TGTGCCAGCAGTTACTCGAGACTAGCGGGGGGAAACGAGCAGTACTTC.

The chain is built from TRBV6-2 or TRBV6-3 and TRBJ2-7; 11 nucleotides agree with TRBD1. CDR1 is MNHEY, CDR2 SVGEGT, per germline. This CDR3 comprises 16 residues. V shed 4 bases, J shed 3 bases, and the junction held 8 bases outside the gene matches. CDR3 nucleotides: TGTGCCAGCAGTTCACACGGACAGGGGGCCTTCTACGAGCAGTACTTC. Translated: CASSSHGQGAFYEQYF.

The CDR3 loop is CASSSRQGLQFF. As DNA, the CDR3 is TGTGCCAGTAGTTCCAGACAGGGTTTGCAGTTCTTC. V usage is TRBV19 and J usage is TRBJ2-1; 7 bases line up with TRBD1. Germline V CDR1 and CDR2: LNHDA, SQIVND (reference sequence). The CDR3 totals 12 residues. With 5 bases clipped from V and 12 bases from J, the junction kept 7 bases outside the gene matches.

V and J are TRBV7-9 and TRBJ1-5; 9 positions agree with TRBD1. Looked up from germline, CDR1 is SEHNR and CDR2 is FQNEAQ (reference sequence). J gave up 0 bases and V 5 bases, and 8 bases lay outside the gene matches. The CDR3 is 17 amino acids. The CDR3 here is CASSDTGTGSSNQPQHF. The CDR3, as DNA: TGTGCCAGCAGCGACACCGGGACAGGGAGTAGCAATCAGCCCCAGCATTTT.

The rearrangement links TRBV28 to TRBJ2-7; 9 nucleotides match TRBD1. The V gene's germline CDR1 is MDHEN and CDR2 SYDVKM. J was trimmed by 2 bases and V by 6 bases; bases with no gene match: 8. This CDR3 contains 15 residues. CDR3 coding DNA: TGTGCCAGCAGCCCCTCGGGACAGGGACCCTACGAGCAGTACTTC. It encodes CASSPSGQGPYEQYF. The full variable domain, rest sourced from reference TRBV28 and TRBJ2-7, is DVKVTQSSRYLVKRTGEKVFLECVQDMDHENMFWYRQDPGLGLRLIYFSYDVKMKEKGDIPEGYSVSREKKERFSLILESASTNQTSMYLCASSPSGQGPYEQYFGPGTRLTVT.

This clone came up a few times. The chain couples TRBV3-1 (or the pseudogene TRBV3-2) to TRBJ2-5, with D perhaps TRBD2 (8 bases). The CDR3 consists of 15 residues. The germline V gene encodes CDR1 LGHDT and CDR2 YNNKEL (reference sequence). Trimming shortened V by 0 bases and J by 9 bases, and 17 bases separated the two germline ends. The CDR3 region is CASSQDQQGRGAQYF. The CDR3 bases are TGTGCCAGCAGCCAAGATCAACAGGGGCGGGGGGCCCAGTACTTC.

The V gene is TRBV19, the J gene TRBJ2-6, with D perhaps TRBD1 (6 bases). CDR3 length: 14 residues. V was pared by 7 bases and J by 2 bases, with 9 bases between. Germline V gives CDR1 LNHDA, CDR2 SQIVND (reference sequence). CDR3 in amino acids: CASTAGAGANVLTF. The CDR3 DNA is TGTGCCAGTACCGCAGGGGCTGGGGCCAACGTCCTGACTTTC.

This chain joins TRBV10-3 and TRBJ1-1, with 9 bases lining up with TRBD1. The CDR3 runs 16 residues. V gave up 3 bases and J gave up 0 bases; unmatched junction bases: 5. The germline gives CDR1 ENHRY, CDR2 SYGVKD. The CDR3 here is CAISEPGQGMNTEAFF. The DNA for the CDR3 is TGTGCCATCAGTGAACCCGGACAGGGGATGAACACTGAAGCTTTCTTT.

This chain uses TRBV10-3 with TRBJ2-2; no reliable D call. The CDR3 is 12 residues long. The ends were cut back, 11 bases at V and 6 bases at J, with 13 bases in the middle. Germline-derived CDR1 and CDR2 are ENHRY and SYGVKD. Here the CDR3 reads CAARSQAGELFF. The CDR3 nucleotides read TGTGCCGCCAGATCCCAGGCCGGGGAGCTGTTTTTT.

The chain recombines TRBV28 with TRBJ1-2, with 7 nucleotides matching TRBD1. This CDR3 contains 13 residues. Germline V gene lookup returns CDR1 MDHEN and CDR2 SYDVKM. The junction had 3 bases not matched to a gene; V was cut back by 6 bases and J by 2 bases. The CDR3 DNA is TGTGCCAGCAGCCCGGGACAGAACTATGGCTACACCTTC. This sequence encodes CASSPGQNYGYTF.

The V and J genes are TRBV6-5 and TRBJ1-5; TRBD1 is a possible D gene (6 bases). The V end lost 6 bases, the J end lost 7 bases, and 16 bases lay between the germline ends. From germline, CDR1 is MNHEY and CDR2 SVGAGI. This CDR3 has 14 amino acids. CDR3 sequence: CASSLTGLQQPQHF. The CDR3 nucleotides read TGTGCCAGCAGCCTAACAGGGCTCCAACAGCCCCAGCATTTT.

A single count supports this clone. The CDR3 sequence: CASSLGQGVGEKLFF. Written as DNA, the CDR3 is TGTGCCAGCAGCTTAGGTCAGGGCGTGGGTGAAAAACTGTTTTTT. The chain carries TRBV7-8 and TRBJ1-4, with a weak D call TRBD1 (5 bases). Germline CDR1 is SGHVS and CDR2 is FQNEAQ. Trimming removed 1 base at V and 7 bases at J, with 13 bases between. The CDR3 is 15 residues long.

The chain has TRBV9 and TRBJ1-1; TRBD1 aligns across 8 bases. Germline V gene lookup returns CDR1 SGDLS and CDR2 YYNGEE. Trimming cost V 6 bases and J 4 bases; bases outside gene matches: 8. The CDR3 runs to 14 residues. The CDR3 DNA is TGTGCCAGCAACGGACAGGGATTGGGCACTGAAGCTTTCTTT. It encodes CASNGQGLGTEAFF.

The V gene is TRBV4-3, the J gene TRBJ2-7; 7 bases fit TRBD2. Germline trimming cut 3 bases from V and 0 bases from J; bases unmatched to any gene: 5. Germline lookup yields CDR1 LGHNA and CDR2 YSLEER. The CDR3 contains 15 residues. The CDR3 here is CASSHDGGGSYEQYF. The CDR3 DNA reads TGCGCCAGCAGCCACGACGGCGGGGGCTCCTACGAGCAGTACTTC.

The J gene is TRBJ2-3, the V gene TRBV27; the match to TRBD1 covers 9 bases. The germline gives CDR1 MNHEY, CDR2 SMNVEV (reference sequence). V dropped 6 bases and J dropped 3; count of bases not matched to a gene: 4. The CDR3 extends over 14 amino acids. The CDR3 loop is CASRGQGRTDTQYF. The CDR3, as DNA: TGTGCCAGCAGGGGACAGGGTAGGACAGATACGCAGTATTTT.